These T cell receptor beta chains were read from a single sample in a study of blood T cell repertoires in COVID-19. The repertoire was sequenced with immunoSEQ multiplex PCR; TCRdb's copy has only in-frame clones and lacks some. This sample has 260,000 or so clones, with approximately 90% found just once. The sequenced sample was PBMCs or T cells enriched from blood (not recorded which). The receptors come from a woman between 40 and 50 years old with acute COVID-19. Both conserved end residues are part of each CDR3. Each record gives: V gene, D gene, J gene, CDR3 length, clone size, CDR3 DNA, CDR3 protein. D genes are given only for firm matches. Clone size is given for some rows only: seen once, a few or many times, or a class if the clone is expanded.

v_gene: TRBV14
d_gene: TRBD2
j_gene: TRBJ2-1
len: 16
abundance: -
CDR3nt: TGTGCCAGCAGCCACGTATTAGGGAGGGCCTCGAATGAGCAGTTCTTC
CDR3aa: CASSHVLGRASNEQFF

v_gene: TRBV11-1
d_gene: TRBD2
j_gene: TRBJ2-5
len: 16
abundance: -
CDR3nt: TGTGCCAGCAGCTTCCAGGGTAGCGGGAACCAAGAGACCCAGTACTTC
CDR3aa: CASSFQGSGNQETQYF

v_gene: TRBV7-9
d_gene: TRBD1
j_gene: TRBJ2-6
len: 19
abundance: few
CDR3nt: TGTGCCAGCAACCGAGGGTCCGCCGGGACAGGGTCTGGGGCCAACGTCCTGACTTTC
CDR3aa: CASNRGSAGTGSGANVLTF

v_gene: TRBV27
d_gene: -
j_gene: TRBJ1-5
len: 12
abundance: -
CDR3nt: TGTGCCAGCAGTTTAGCGGGTCAGCCCCAGCATTTT
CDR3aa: CASSLAGQPQHF

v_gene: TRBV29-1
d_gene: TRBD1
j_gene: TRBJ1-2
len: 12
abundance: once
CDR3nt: TGCAGCGCGGGACAGGGGGCGAGTGGCTACACCTTC
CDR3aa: CSAGQGASGYTF

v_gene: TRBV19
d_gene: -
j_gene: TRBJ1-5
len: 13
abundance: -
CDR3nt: TGTGCCAGTGGGCGGGATAGCAATCAGCCCCAGCATTTT
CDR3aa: CASGRDSNQPQHF

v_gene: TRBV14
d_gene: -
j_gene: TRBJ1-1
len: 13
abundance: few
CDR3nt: TGTGCCAGCAGCACAGGGTTTAACACTGAAGCTTTCTTT
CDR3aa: CASSTGFNTEAFF

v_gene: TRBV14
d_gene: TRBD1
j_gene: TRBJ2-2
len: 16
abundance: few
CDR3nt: TGTGCCAGCAGCCACATGGACAGGGGCTACACCGGGGAGCTGTTTTTT
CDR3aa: CASSHMDRGYTGELFF

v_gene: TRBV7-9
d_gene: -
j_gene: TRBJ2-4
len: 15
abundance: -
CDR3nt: TGTGCCAGCAGCCCCGCACAGGGAGGGCGAAACATTCAGTACTTC
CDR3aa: CASSPAQGGRNIQYF

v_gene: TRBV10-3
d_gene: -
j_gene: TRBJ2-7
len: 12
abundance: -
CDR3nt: TGTGCCATCAGGACAGGATCCTACGAGCAGTACTTC
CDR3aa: CAIRTGSYEQYF

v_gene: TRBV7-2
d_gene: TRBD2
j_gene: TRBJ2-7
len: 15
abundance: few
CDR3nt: TGTGCCAGCCTTCCTCGACTAGCGGGTATCTACGAGCAGTACTTC
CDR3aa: CASLPRLAGIYEQYF

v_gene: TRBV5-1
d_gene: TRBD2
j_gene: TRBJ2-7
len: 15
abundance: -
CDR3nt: TGCGCCAGCAGCGACGCCGGGAGGGCAACATACGAGCAGTACTTC
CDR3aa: CASSDAGRATYEQYF

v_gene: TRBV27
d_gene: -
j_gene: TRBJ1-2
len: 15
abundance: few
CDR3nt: TGTGCCAGCAGTAGCTATGTGACGGACTACTATGGCTACACCTTC
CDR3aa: CASSSYVTDYYGYTF

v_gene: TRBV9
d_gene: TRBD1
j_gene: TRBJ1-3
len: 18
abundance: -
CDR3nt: TGTGCCAGCAGCGGAAGGAACAGGGGTTCGGGCTCTGGAAACACCATATATTTT
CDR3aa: CASSGRNRGSGSGNTIYF

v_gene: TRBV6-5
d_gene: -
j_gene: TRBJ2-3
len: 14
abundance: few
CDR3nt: TGTGCCAGCAGTATCTCAGGGTACACAGATACGCAGTATTTT
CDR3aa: CASSISGYTDTQYF

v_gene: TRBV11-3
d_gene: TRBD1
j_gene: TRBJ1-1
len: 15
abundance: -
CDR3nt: TGTGCCAGCAGCTTAGGGGCGGGACAGGGACACGAAGCTTTCTTT
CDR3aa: CASSLGAGQGHEAFF

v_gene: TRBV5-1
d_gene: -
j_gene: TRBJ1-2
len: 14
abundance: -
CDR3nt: TGCGCCAGCAGCTTAACCCAGGGCCTTGGGGGCTACACCTTC
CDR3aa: CASSLTQGLGGYTF

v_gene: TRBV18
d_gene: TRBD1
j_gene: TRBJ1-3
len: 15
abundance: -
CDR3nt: TGTGCCAGCTCACCGACAGGGGATAGTGGAAACACCATATATTTT
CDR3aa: CASSPTGDSGNTIYF

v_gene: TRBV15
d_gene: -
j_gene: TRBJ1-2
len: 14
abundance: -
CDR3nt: TGTGCCACCAGCAGAGCAGGGGTTCCCTATGGCTACACCTTC
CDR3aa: CATSRAGVPYGYTF

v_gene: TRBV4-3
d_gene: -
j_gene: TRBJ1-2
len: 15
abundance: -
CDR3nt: TGCGCCAGCAGCCAAGGCCCACAGACACAGTATGGCTACACCTTC
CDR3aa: CASSQGPQTQYGYTF

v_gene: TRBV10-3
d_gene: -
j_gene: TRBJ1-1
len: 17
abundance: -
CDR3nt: TGTGCCATCAGTGAGGGAGGACAGTCTAAGATGAACACTGAAGCTTTCTTT
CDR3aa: CAISEGGQSKMNTEAFF

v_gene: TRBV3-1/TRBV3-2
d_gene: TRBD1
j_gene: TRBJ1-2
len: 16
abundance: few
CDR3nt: TGTGCCAGCAGCGGACCGACAGGGCGTAATAACTATGGCTACACCTTC
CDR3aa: CASSGPTGRNNYGYTF

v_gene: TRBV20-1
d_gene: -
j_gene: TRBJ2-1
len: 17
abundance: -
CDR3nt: TGCAGTGCTAGTCCTAGGACCTCTTCAAACGGGGACAATGAGCAGTTCTTC
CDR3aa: CSASPRTSSNGDNEQFF

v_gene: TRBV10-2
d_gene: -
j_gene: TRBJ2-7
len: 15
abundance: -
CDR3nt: TGCGCCAGCAGTGAGGTTGCGGGGAGCTCCTACGAGCAGTACTTC
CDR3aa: CASSEVAGSSYEQYF

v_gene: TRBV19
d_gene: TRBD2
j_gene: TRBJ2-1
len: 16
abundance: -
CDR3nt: TGTGCCAGTAGGGCTCGACCGGGACTAGAAAACAATGAGCAGTTCTTC
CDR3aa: CASRARPGLENNEQFF

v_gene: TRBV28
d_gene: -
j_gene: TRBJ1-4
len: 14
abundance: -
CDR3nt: TGTGCCAGCAGCCGGGGTAATTCCAATGAAAAACTGTTTTTT
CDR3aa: CASSRGNSNEKLFF

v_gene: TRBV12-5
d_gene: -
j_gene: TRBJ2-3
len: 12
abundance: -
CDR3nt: TGTGCTAGTGGTTTGATTCGAGATACGCAGTATTTT
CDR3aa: CASGLIRDTQYF

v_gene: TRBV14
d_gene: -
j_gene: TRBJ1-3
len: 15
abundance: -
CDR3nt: TGTGCCAGCAGCCAAGGACTTTCCTCTGGAAACACCATATATTTT
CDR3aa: CASSQGLSSGNTIYF

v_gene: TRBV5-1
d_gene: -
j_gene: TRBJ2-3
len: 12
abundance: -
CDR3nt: TGCGCCAGCAGCGGGGAGGATTATACGCAGTATTTT
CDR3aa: CASSGEDYTQYF

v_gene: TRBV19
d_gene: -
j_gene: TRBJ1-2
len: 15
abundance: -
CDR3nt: TGTGCCAGTAGTATCATTAGTGGGCAGACCTTAGACTACACCTTC
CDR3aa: CASSIISGQTLDYTF

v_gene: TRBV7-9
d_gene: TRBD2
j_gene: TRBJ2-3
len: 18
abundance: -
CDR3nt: TGTGCCAGCAGCCCCGGGACTAGGATTCTGGGCCACGCAGATACGCAGTATTTT
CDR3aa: CASSPGTRILGHADTQYF

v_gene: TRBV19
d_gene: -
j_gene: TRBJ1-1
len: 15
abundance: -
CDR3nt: TGTGCCAGTAGTATTACAGGACCGATGAACACTGAAGCTTTCTTT
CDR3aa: CASSITGPMNTEAFF

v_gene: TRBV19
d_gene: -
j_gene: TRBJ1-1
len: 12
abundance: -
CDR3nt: TGTGCCAGTCTAGACAGGAACACTGAAGCTTTCTTT
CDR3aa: CASLDRNTEAFF

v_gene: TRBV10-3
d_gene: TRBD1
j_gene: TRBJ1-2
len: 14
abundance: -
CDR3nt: TGTGCCATCACCGCCGGGACAGGGGGCTATGGCTACACCTTC
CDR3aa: CAITAGTGGYGYTF

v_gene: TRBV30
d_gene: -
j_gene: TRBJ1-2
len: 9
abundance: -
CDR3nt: TGTGCCTGGGGGGACACCCCCACCTTC
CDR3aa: CAWGDTPTF

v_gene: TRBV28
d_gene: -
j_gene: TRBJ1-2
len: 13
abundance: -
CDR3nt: TGTGCCAGCAGTTTGAGAGGCTCCTATGGCTACACCTTC
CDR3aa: CASSLRGSYGYTF

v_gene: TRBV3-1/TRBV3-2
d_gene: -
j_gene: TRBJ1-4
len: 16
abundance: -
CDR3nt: TGTGCCAGCAGCCTACCGCAGGGCGCAACTAATGAAAAACTGTTTTTT
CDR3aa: CASSLPQGATNEKLFF

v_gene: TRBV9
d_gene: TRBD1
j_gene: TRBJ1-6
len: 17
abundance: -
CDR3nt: TGTGCCAGCAGCGTAGGGGAGGGACAGGGACATAATTCACCCCTCCACTTT
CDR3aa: CASSVGEGQGHNSPLHF

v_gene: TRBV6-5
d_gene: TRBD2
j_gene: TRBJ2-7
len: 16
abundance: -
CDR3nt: TGTGCCAGCAGTTACTCGTTTCGCGGGAGTCTCTCCGAGCAGTACTTC
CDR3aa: CASSYSFRGSLSEQYF

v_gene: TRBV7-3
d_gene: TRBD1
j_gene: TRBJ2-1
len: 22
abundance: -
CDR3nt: TGTGCCAGCAGCTCGAGACACTACCGGGACAGGGGGGAGTTAGGCTCCTACAATGAGCAGTTCTTC
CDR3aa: CASSSRHYRDRGELGSYNEQFF

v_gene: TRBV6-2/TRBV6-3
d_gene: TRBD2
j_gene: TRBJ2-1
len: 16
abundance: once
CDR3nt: TGTGCCAGCAGTACCACACTAGCGGGGGATTACAATGAGCAGTTCTTC
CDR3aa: CASSTTLAGDYNEQFF

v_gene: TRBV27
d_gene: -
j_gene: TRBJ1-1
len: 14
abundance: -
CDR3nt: TGTGCCAGCAGACTTACAGGGCCCATCGCTGAAGCTTTCTTT
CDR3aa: CASRLTGPIAEAFF

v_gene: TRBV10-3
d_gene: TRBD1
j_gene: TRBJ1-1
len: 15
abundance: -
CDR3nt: TGTGCCATCAGTACCGGAGGGGGCGAGGGCACTGAAGCTTTCTTT
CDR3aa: CAISTGGGEGTEAFF

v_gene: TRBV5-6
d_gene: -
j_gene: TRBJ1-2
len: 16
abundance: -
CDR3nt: TGTGCCAGCAGCTTGGGAGACAGGAGCTACTACTATGGCTACACCTTC
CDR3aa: CASSLGDRSYYYGYTF

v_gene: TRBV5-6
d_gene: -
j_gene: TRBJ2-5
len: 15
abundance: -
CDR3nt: TGTGCCAGCAGCTTGAGGCAGGGGTGGGGGGAGACCCAGTACTTC
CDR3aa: CASSLRQGWGETQYF

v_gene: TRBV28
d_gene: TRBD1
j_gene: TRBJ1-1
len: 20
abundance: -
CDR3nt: TGTGCCAGCGCCACGGGGCAGGGGGCGGTTAGTTTCGGGTGGAACACTGAAGCTTTCTTT
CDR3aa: CASATGQGAVSFGWNTEAFF

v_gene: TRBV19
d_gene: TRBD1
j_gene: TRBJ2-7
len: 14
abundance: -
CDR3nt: TGTGCCAGTACCTCCCGGACAGGGGTCTACGAGCAGTACTTC
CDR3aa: CASTSRTGVYEQYF

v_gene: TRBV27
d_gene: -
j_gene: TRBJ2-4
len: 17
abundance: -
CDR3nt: TGTGCCAGCAGTTTGACTACCCCGACCAGCGCCAAAAACATTCAGTACTTC
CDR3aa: CASSLTTPTSAKNIQYF

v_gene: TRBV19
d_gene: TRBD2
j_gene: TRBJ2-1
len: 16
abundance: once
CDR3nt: TGTGCCAGTAGTAAGGAAGGACTAGCGGGAGGGCTTTTGCAGTTCTTC
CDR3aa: CASSKEGLAGGLLQFF

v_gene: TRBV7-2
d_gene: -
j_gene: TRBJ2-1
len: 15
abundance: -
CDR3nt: TGTGCCAGCAGCTTAAATAGCGGAGGCTACGATGAGCAGTTCTTC
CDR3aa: CASSLNSGGYDEQFF

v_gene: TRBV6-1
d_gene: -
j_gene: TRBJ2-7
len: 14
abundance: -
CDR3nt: TGTGCCAGCAGTGAAGAGCGGGACACCTACGAGCAGTACTTC
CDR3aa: CASSEERDTYEQYF

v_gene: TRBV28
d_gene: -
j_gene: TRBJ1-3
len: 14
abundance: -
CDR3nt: TGTGCCAGCAGTTTGACAGTGTCTGGAAACACCATATATTTT
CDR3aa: CASSLTVSGNTIYF

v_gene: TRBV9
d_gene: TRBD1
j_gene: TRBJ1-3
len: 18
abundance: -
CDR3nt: TGTGCCAGCAGCGTAGCCCCGGGACAGGGGCCATCAGGAAACACCATATATTTT
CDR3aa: CASSVAPGQGPSGNTIYF

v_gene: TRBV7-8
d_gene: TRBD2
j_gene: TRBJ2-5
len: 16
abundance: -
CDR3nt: TGTGCCAGCAGCTCCCGACTAGCGGGAGGGTTGGAGACCCAGTACTTC
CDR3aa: CASSSRLAGGLETQYF